These 18 T cell receptor beta chains originate from one sample sequenced in a study of PD-1 blockade in classical Hodgkin lymphoma. All patients experienced relapse after autologous stem cell transplantation, and brentuximab vedotin exposure was variable. Profiling relied on immunoSEQ multiplex PCR, and the TCRdb table lists in-frame clones only, not all of them. This repertoire shows approximately 160,000 clones, under 85% found once; its top ten account for 7% to 9.5%. The specimen was peripheral blood mononuclear cells (PBMCs), collected before the second cycle of nivolumab. The receptors originated from a human donor with classical Hodgkin lymphoma.

This chain joins TRBV7-9 and TRBJ2-4, with D perhaps given as TRBD1 or TRBD2 (5 bases each). CDR3 length equals 17 residues. Between the trimmed V and J ends, which lost 0 bases and 3 bases, there was a span of 15 bases. CDR1 and CDR2 from the germline V gene are SEHNR and FQNEAQ (reference sequence). The CDR3 DNA is TGTGCCAGCAGCTTAGCGCCCGGGGATGGGGGCAAAAACATTCAGTACTTC. As protein: CASSLAPGDGGKNIQYF. The full variable domain, rest sourced from reference TRBV7-9 and TRBJ2-4, is DTGVSQNPRHKITKRGQNVTFRCDPISEHNRLYWYRQTLGQGPEFLTYFQNEAQLEKSRLLSDRFSAERPKGSFSTLEIQRTEQGDSAMYLCASSLAPGDGGKNIQYFGAGTRLSVL.

The CDR3 coding sequence is TGTGCCAGCATTTCAACTTGGCAAGGACAGGGGTGGACCTACGAGCAGTACTTC. Its translation: CASISTWQGQGWTYEQYF. V and J are TRBV28 and TRBJ2-7; 9 bases line up with TRBD1. Germline values: CDR1 MDHEN, CDR2 SYDVKM. The CDR3 contains 18 residues. V trimming: 7 bases; J trimming: 2 bases; junction bases outside the gene matches: 18. Full variable domain (rest looked up from reference TRBV28 and TRBJ2-7): DVKVTQSSRYLVKRTGEKVFLECVQDMDHENMFWYRQDPGLGLRLIYFSYDVKMKEKGDIPEGYSVSREKKERFSLILESASTNQTSMYLCASISTWQGQGWTYEQYFGPGTRLTVT.

This chain links TRBV9 with TRBJ2-3; 7 nucleotides align to TRBD2. The CDR3 contains 17 residues. Germline CDR1 SGDLS, CDR2 YYNGEE. V was clipped by 4 bases and J by 4 bases; unmatched bases: 15. The CDR3 bases are TGTGCCAGCAGCCTTGGTCCGGGCGGGAGTTTCCCAGATACGCAGTATTTT. It specifies CASSLGPGGSFPDTQYF. Full variable domain (missing parts from reference TRBV9 and TRBJ2-3): DSGVTQTPKHLITATGQRVTLRCSPRSGDLSVYWYQQSLDQGLQFLIQYYNGEERAKGNILERFSAQQFPDLHSELNLSSLELGDSALYFCASSLGPGGSFPDTQYFGPGTRLTVL.

The rearrangement links TRBV7-3 to TRBJ1-1; 7 positions match TRBD1. The CDR3 runs to 15 residues. Germline assignment: CDR1 SGHTA and CDR2 FQGTGA. V gave up 2 bases and J gave up 3 bases; unmatched junction bases: 6. CDR3 residues: CASSLDRVAHTEAFF. The DNA for the CDR3 is TGTGCCAGCAGCTTAGACAGGGTGGCTCACACTGAAGCTTTCTTT.

The chain combines TRBV9 with TRBJ2-5, with D perhaps TRBD2 (6 bases). The germline V and J ends were trimmed by 4 bases and 4 bases, with 14 bases remaining between them. This CDR3 region has 14 residues. Germline V lookup: CDR1 SGDLS, CDR2 YYNGEE. Here the CDR3 DNA reads TGTGCCAGCAGCCCCGGGAGATATGGAGAGACCCAGTACTTC. This encodes CASSPGRYGETQYF.

This clone has more than one count but fewer than ten. The chain is built from TRBV23-1 and TRBJ2-3; 8 bases map to TRBD1. TRBV23-1 is classed as an ORF, of uncertain function. The CDR3 has 18 residues. V shed 0 bases and J 4 bases; nucleotides not matched to a gene: 12. The CDR3 nucleotides are TGCGCCAGCAGTCAATCAGGGGGATGGGACAGGTGCCCAGATACGCAGTATTTT. Protein sequence: CASSQSGGWDRCPDTQYF.

There are a few counts of this clone. This sample includes further DNA sequences coding for the same CDR3. The V call is TRBV6-5, the J call TRBJ2-7; 8 bases are a match to TRBD1. This CDR3 is 14 amino acids long. The germline V gene encodes CDR1 MNHEY and CDR2 SVGAGI. V trimming: 0 bases; J trimming: 3 bases; junction bases outside the gene matches: 1. The CDR3 spells CASSYSGQGYEQYF. The CDR3 nucleotides are TGTGCCAGCAGTTACTCAGGACAGGGCTACGAGCAGTACTTC.

This chain connects TRBV28 to TRBJ2-3, with D possibly TRBD2 on 6 matching bases. The germline V gene has CDR1 MDHEN and CDR2 SYDVKM. CDR3 length equals 12 residues. Trimming shortened V by 11 bases and J by 6 bases, and 15 bases separated the two germline ends. This CDR3 reads CASEEGSDTQYF. CDR3 coding DNA: TGTGCCTCCGAGGAGGGCAGCGATACGCAGTATTTT. Drawing the rest from reference TRBV28 and TRBJ2-3, the complete variable domain is DVKVTQSSRYLVKRTGEKVFLECVQDMDHENMFWYRQDPGLGLRLIYFSYDVKMKEKGDIPEGYSVSREKKERFSLILESASTNQTSMYLCASEEGSDTQYFGPGTRLTVL.

The chain joins TRBV5-1 to TRBJ1-1, with D unresolved. The ends were cut back, 2 bases at V and 2 bases at J, with 7 bases in the middle. The CDR3 consists of 13 residues. Germline V gene lookup returns CDR1 SGHRS and CDR2 YFSETQ. This CDR3 is CASSLLANTEAFF. In nucleotides, the CDR3 is TGCGCCAGCAGCTTACTGGCAAACACTGAAGCTTTCTTT.

The V and J genes are TRBV7-9 and TRBJ2-3; D remains unclear. Per germline, CDR1 SEHNR and CDR2 FQNEAQ (reference sequence). Trimming removed 2 bases at V and 0 bases at J, with 12 bases between. The CDR3 contains 16 residues. CDR3 region: CASSLRSPVSTDTQYF. CDR3 nucleotides: TGTGCCAGCAGCTTACGGTCTCCGGTTAGCACAGATACGCAGTATTTT.

V gene TRBV6-6 combines with J gene TRBJ1-5; the D is unclear. Looked up from germline, CDR1 is MNHNY and CDR2 is SVGAGI (reference sequence). With 5 bases removed from V and 9 bases from J, the gap between germline ends came to 11 bases. The CDR3 contains 12 residues. Here the CDR3 DNA reads TGTGCCAGCAGTGATCCCCCAGGGCCCCAGCATTTT. As protein: CASSDPPGPQHF.

The chain carries TRBV7-2 and TRBJ2-3; D ambiguous. V was clipped by 5 bases and J by 4 bases, with 10 bases between them. Germline loops: CDR1 SGHTA, CDR2 FQGNSA. There are 13 residues in the CDR3. Here the CDR3 reads CASSPNQADTQYF. The CDR3 DNA is TGTGCCAGCAGCCCCAACCAAGCAGATACGCAGTATTTT.

The DNA for the CDR3 is TGCGCCAGCAGCCAAGTTACAGGGAGGGGCCGGGTGAACGGTGAAGCTTTCTTT. It specifies CASSQVTGRGRVNGEAFF. The rearrangement uses TRBV4-3 and TRBJ1-1, with D possibly being TRBD1 (6 bases). This CDR3 has 18 residues. Per germline, CDR1 LGHNA and CDR2 YSLEER. V lost 1 base to trimming and J lost 7 bases, with 25 bases between them.

The chain joins TRBV10-3 to TRBJ1-5; tentatively, D is TRBD1 (6 bases). CDR1 and CDR2 (germline): ENHRY, SYGVKD. The CDR3 is 17 amino acids. Between the trimmed V and J ends, which lost 0 bases and 3 bases, there was a span of 15 bases. The CDR3 nucleotides read TGTGCCATCAGTGAGTCGTATGTATACAGGGTCAATCAGCCCCAGCATTTT. It specifies CAISESYVYRVNQPQHF.

The CDR3, as DNA: TGTGCCAGCAGTCCAGCAGGGACAGTAGTCGAGCAGTACTTC. Translating gives CASSPAGTVVEQYF. V usage is TRBV7-6 and J usage is TRBJ2-7; TRBD1 agrees at 7 bases. Losses at the gene ends were 6 bases for V and 6 bases for J; bases not matched to a gene: 11. The CDR3 has 14 residues. CDR1 is SGHVS, CDR2 FNYEAQ, per germline.

The chain links TRBV6-5 to TRBJ1-5; TRBD1 might be the D (5 bases). This CDR3 contains 13 residues. The V gene lost 9 bases and the J gene lost 3 bases, with 12 bases spanning the gap. Germline V gene data show CDR1 as MNHEY and CDR2 as SVGAGI. CDR3 region: CASEGYHNQPQHF. The CDR3 coding sequence is TGTGCCAGTGAGGGGTACCACAATCAGCCCCAGCATTTT.

The V call is TRBV15, the J call TRBJ2-6; D remains ambiguous. Germline V gene lookup returns CDR1 LNHNV and CDR2 YYDKDF (reference sequence). CDR3 size: 14 residues. Trimming stripped 5 bases from V and 1 base from J, with 6 bases between. Here the CDR3 reads CATSYYSGANVLTF. The CDR3 DNA reads as TGTGCCACCAGCTACTATTCTGGGGCCAACGTCCTGACTTTC.

This clone qualifies as large. The V gene is TRBV19, the J gene TRBJ1-1, with TRBD1 matching over 7 bases. V lost 8 bases and J lost 2; bases outside the gene matches: 5. This CDR3 has 13 residues. Per the germline V gene, CDR1 is LNHDA and CDR2 is SQIVND (reference sequence). Written as DNA, the CDR3 is TGTGCCAGTTTGGGACAGTTTAACACTGAAGCTTTCTTT. This sequence encodes CASLGQFNTEAFF.